The 2 T cell receptor beta chains below come from one sample, sequenced in a study of T cell clonality in common variable immunodeficiency. Assay used: immunoSEQ multiplex PCR; TCRdb lists only in-frame clones, some missing. Listed for the sample are approximately 52,000 clones, none seen a single time. What was sequenced was peripheral blood mononuclear cells. These receptor sequences come from a person aged 18 to 70 in good health.

This clone was counted ten times or more. The CDR3 is cut off 3 residues early in the read; its end comes from the germline J gene. The chain has TRBV20-1 and TRBJ1-2; 11 positions agree with TRBD1. This CDR3 comprises 15 residues. Germline values: CDR1 DFQATT, CDR2 SNEGSKA (reference sequence). Trimming cost V 4 bases and J 5 bases; bases outside gene matches: 9. The part of the CDR3 DNA that was read is TGCAGTGCTACGGACAGGGGGCGAGACTGGTATGGC. This gives the protein CSATDRGRDWYG. The entire CDR3 reads CSATDRGRDWYGYTF.

This clone has ten or more counts. The read terminates 3 residues ahead of where the CDR3 ends, so the germline J gene completes it. The genes are TRBV19 and TRBJ2-3, with 14 bases that match TRBD2. Germline-derived CDR1 and CDR2 are LNHDA and SQIVND (reference sequence). The V and J ends lost 1 base and 6 bases, in that order; junction bases with no gene match: 9. The CDR3 spans 18 residues. The CDR3 loop reads CASSIAHRLAGGKDTQYF. CDR3 bases read: TGTGCCAGTAGTATAGCCCACAGACTAGCGGGAGGGAAGGATACG.